A selection of T cell receptor beta chains follows, all from one sample in a study of T cell responses to AZD1222 COVID-19 vaccine. Measured with immunoSEQ multiplex PCR; TCRdb has only the in-frame clones, and not every one. This table has around 160,000 clones, just over 90% appearing once. The input for sequencing was peripheral blood, taken 28 days after the second AZD1222 dose. These receptors all stem from an adult who received the AZD1222 COVID-19 vaccine. Both conserved end residues are part of each CDR3.

j_call v_call cdr3_aa
TRBJ1-2 TRBV19 CASSIAADANYGYTF
TRBJ2-7 TRBV20-1 CSASPGDKPHSYEQYF
TRBJ1-4 TRBV19 CASSPPVLVGQKKLFF
TRBJ1-1 TRBV7-2 CASSPRTGRDTEAFF
TRBJ2-5 TRBV5-1 CASTGGETQYF
TRBJ2-7 TRBV7-2 CASSPRTGTLYEQYF
TRBJ1-5 TRBV2 CASRDSSSSNQPQHF
TRBJ1-2 TRBV7-9 CASSLSQMGELDYGYTF
TRBJ2-2 TRBV5-1 CASGGRGTGELFF
TRBJ1-3 TRBV19 CASSMDRIGSSGNTIYF
TRBJ1-1 TRBV3-1/TRBV3-2 CASSPGGGVTEAFF
TRBJ1-2 TRBV12-3/TRBV12-4 CASRNRDYSQGTF
TRBJ2-2 TRBV27 CASSLGQPNTGELFF
TRBJ2-5 TRBV25-1 CASSDSDRIHETQYF
TRBJ1-1 TRBV2 CASLEAMNTEAFF
TRBJ2-7 TRBV19 CASSDSYEQYF
TRBJ2-7 TRBV19 CASRDRDRGDEQYF
TRBJ1-5 TRBV2 CASSWDSSGPQHF
TRBJ2-1 TRBV4-3 CATALGSSYNEQFF
TRBJ1-1 TRBV7-9 CASTWLGGGTEAFF
TRBJ2-2 TRBV7-9 CASSLGQVIRNTGELFF
TRBJ1-1 TRBV15 CATSRNSDRGFPEAFF
TRBJ1-6 TRBV21-1 CASSRVQGRPEVCSYNSPLHF
TRBJ1-3 TRBV6-1 CASSEAAEGNTIYF
TRBJ2-2 TRBV5-1 CASSPGLAGSTNTGELFF
TRBJ2-7 TRBV11-2 CASSSPQTGEYEQYF
TRBJ2-5 TRBV7-2 CASSSDPSFTQYF
TRBJ2-7 TRBV2 CASSEDRAGYEQYF
TRBJ1-1 TRBV7-8 CASSPGTNTEAFF
TRBJ1-2 TRBV7-9 CASSSQHGDYGYTF
TRBJ1-1 TRBV5-1 CASSYRTGGEAFF
TRBJ2-1 TRBV29-1 CSVEVLREEQFF
TRBJ2-2 TRBV7-9 CASSSRLAGGPGTGELFF
TRBJ1-6 TRBV19 CASSIVGENSPLHF
TRBJ2-7 TRBV9 CASSVATGEFYEQYF
TRBJ2-3 TRBV28 CASSSPGLNTDTQYF
TRBJ2-7 TRBV27 CASSFPYEQYF
TRBJ1-6 TRBV6-1 CASSDSSYNSPLHF
TRBJ1-6 TRBV6-5 CASSSAGSSYNSPLHF
TRBJ2-7 TRBV28 CASSSKDRDRSYLSHEQYF
TRBJ2-7 TRBV5-1 CASSFMDGSYEQYF
TRBJ1-1 TRBV19 CASSYDSSGTAAFF
TRBJ2-1 TRBV27 CASSLINGASGIGEQFF
TRBJ2-1 TRBV7-3 CASSSGGNSYNEQFF
TRBJ1-4 TRBV5-5 CASSLPVEGATNEKLFF
TRBJ2-1 TRBV9 CASSPTVMWDGQFF
TRBJ2-2 TRBV2 CASRGLAGAGRAGELFF
TRBJ2-7 TRBV15 CATSKDRGSSEQYF
TRBJ1-6 TRBV4-1 CASSQVREGSPLHF
TRBJ2-7 TRBV15 CATSRDQGGFELSSYEQYF
TRBJ1-1 TRBV5-1 CASSSGNTEAFF
TRBJ1-2 TRBV28 CASSPVRGASYGYTF
TRBJ2-6 TRBV5-4 CASSLKTSQAGANVLTF
TRBJ1-5 TRBV16 CASSQSITVDGNQPQHF
TRBJ2-1 TRBV4-3 CASSQYPGLAGGVVSNEQFF
TRBJ2-7 TRBV30 CAWTGGGYEQYF
TRBJ2-1 TRBV11-2 CASSPLRGSSYNEQFF
TRBJ1-2 TRBV28 CASRTPGQGYGYTF